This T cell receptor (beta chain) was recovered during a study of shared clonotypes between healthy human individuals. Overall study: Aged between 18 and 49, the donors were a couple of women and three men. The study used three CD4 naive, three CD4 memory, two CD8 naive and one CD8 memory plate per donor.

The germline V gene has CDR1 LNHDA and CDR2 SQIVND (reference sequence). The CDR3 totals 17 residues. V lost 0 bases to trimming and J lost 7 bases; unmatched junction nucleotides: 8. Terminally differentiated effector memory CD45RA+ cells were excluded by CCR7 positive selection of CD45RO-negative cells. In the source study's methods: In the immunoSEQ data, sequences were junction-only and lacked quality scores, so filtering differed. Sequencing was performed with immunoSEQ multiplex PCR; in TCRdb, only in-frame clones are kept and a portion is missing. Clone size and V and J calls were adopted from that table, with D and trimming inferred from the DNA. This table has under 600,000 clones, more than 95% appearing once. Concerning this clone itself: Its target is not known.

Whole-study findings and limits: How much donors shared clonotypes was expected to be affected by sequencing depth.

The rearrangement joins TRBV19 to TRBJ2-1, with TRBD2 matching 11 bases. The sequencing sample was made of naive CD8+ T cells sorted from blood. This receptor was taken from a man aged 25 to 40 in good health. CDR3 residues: CASSIDLAGGEHNEQFF. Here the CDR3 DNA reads TGTGCCAGTAGTATAGACCTAGCGGGAGGCGAGCATAATGAGCAGTTCTTC.